Below, 22 T cell receptor beta chains from the same sample are listed, as sequenced in a study of CD8 T cells in ankylosing spondylitis. In TCRdb, the 5' RACE reads were re-called with MiXCR into one record per CDR3 protein. The table includes about 350,000 distinct CDR3 sequences, 20% to 25% detected once. Sample: blood, either unsorted or a sorted T cell fraction (not recorded which). These receptors were obtained from a male donor with ankylosing spondylitis or in good health (not recorded which).

In this sample, this clonotype turned up a few times. The chain has TRBV12-3 or TRBV12-4 and TRBJ1-2; 12 nucleotides align to TRBD1. The CDR3 has 15 residues. The ends lost 8 bases at V and 4 bases at J; junction bases unmatched: 8. The CDR3 DNA reads as TGTGCCAGCGCGCCCGGGACAGGGGGCTTCTATGGCTACACCTTC. It specifies CASAPGTGGFYGYTF.

Only a few counts were recorded for this clonotype. The chain uses TRBV29-1 and TRBJ2-1, with a tentative D call TRBD2 (5 bases). The CDR3 is 14 residues long. The V end was cut by 7 bases, the J end by 6 bases, with 19 bases between. Germline V gives CDR1 SQVTM, CDR2 ANQGSEA. The CDR3 protein is CSADRGFGSNEQFF. The CDR3 nucleotides are TGCAGCGCTGACCGGGGATTTGGGTCCAATGAGCAGTTCTTC.

This clonotype was detected a few times. The V and J genes are TRBV7-9 and TRBJ1-1, with no clear D. This CDR3 is 14 amino acids long. The V gene lost 2 bases and the J gene lost 6 bases, with 13 bases spanning the gap. Germline V CDR1 and CDR2: SEHNR, FQNEAQ (reference sequence). CDR3 sequence reads: CASSLIVGEAEAFF. As DNA, the CDR3 is TGTGCCAGCAGCTTAATCGTTGGGGAGGCTGAAGCTTTCTTT.

A remark on this clonotype: The CDR3 ends on some other residue instead of the conserved phenylalanine or tryptophan, so this is likely a read error. The J gene is TRBJ1-1, the V gene TRBV7-9, with unresolved D. The CDR3 has 15 residues. CDR1 and CDR2 (germline): SEHNR, FQNEAQ (reference sequence). The V end lost 3 bases, the J end lost 0 bases, and 11 bases lay between the germline ends. The DNA of the CDR3 is TGTGCCAGCAGCTTGGCAGTTGACATGAACACTGAAGCTTTCCTT. Protein sequence: CASSLAVDMNTEAFL.

This sequence joins TRBV7-9 and TRBJ2-4; tentative D call: TRBD2 (7 bases). CDR1 SEHNR and CDR2 FQNEAQ come from the germline V gene (reference sequence). The CDR3 sequence is 13 residues long. V was pared by 4 bases and J by 14 bases, with 18 bases between. CDR3 in DNA: TGTGCCAGCAGCTGGGGGGGCGACAGGTTGGAGTACTTC. Protein product: CASSWGGDRLEYF.

The chain couples TRBV20-1 to TRBJ2-5; TRBD2 aligns across 7 bases. This CDR3 spans 14 amino acids. V shed 6 bases, J shed 5 bases, and the junction held 12 bases outside the gene matches. Germline loops: CDR1 DFQATT, CDR2 SNEGSKA (reference sequence). CDR3: CSAHFPGGGETQYF. The CDR3 DNA reads TGCAGTGCCCATTTTCCGGGGGGAGGCGAGACCCAGTACTTC.

The CDR3 protein is CSAKGLAGGSLSYEQYF. In DNA, the CDR3 is TGCAGTGCTAAGGGACTAGCGGGGGGGTCTCTTTCCTACGAGCAGTACTTC. The chain is built from TRBV20-1 and TRBJ2-7; 16 positions match TRBD2. Germline V lookup: CDR1 DFQATT, CDR2 SNEGSKA (reference sequence). With V trimmed by 4 bases and J by 1 base, 7 bases remained unmatched. The CDR3 consists of 17 residues.

This chain joins TRBV6-6 and TRBJ2-5; TRBD1 matches at 9 bases. This CDR3 contains 13 residues. J lost 4 bases, V lost 5 bases, and 2 bases had no gene match. The germline CDR1 and CDR2 sequences are MNHNY and SVGAGI (reference sequence). CDR3 DNA sequence: TGTGCCAGCAGTACGGACAGGGGAGAGACCCAGTACTTC. This sequence encodes CASSTDRGETQYF.

V and J are TRBV11-2 and TRBJ2-1; 12 nucleotides align to TRBD2. Per the germline V gene, CDR1 is SGHAT and CDR2 is FQNNGV. Trimming removed 1 base from V and 4 bases from J; junction bases left unmatched: 5. This CDR3 comprises 17 residues. DNA of the CDR3: TGTGCCAGCAGCTTAGGTCCTAGCGGGGGGGGGTACAATGAGCAGTTCTTC. Protein: CASSLGPSGGGYNEQFF. Supplemented by reference TRBV11-2 and TRBJ2-1, the full variable domain reads EAGVAQSPRYKIIEKRQSVAFWCNPISGHATLYWYQQILGQGPKLLIQFQNNGVVDDSQLPKDRFSAERLKGVDSTLKIQPAKLEDSAVYLCASSLGPSGGGYNEQFFGPGTRLTVL.

This clonotype was detected only a few times. V and J are TRBV6-5 and TRBJ2-5, with a tentative D call TRBD1 (6 bases). The CDR3 spans 11 residues. V was clipped by 7 bases and J by 12 bases, with 15 bases between them. CDR1 is MNHEY, CDR2 SVGAGI, per germline. CDR3 coding DNA: TGTGCCAGCACCAACCGGGACACGGAGTACTTC. This gives the protein CASTNRDTEYF.

This clonotype came up a few times. The J gene is TRBJ2-7, the V gene TRBV28, with 8 nucleotides matching TRBD1. V lost 6 bases, J lost 2 bases, and 6 bases stayed unmatched. This CDR3 is 14 amino acids long. Germline V gene sequence: CDR1 MDHEN, CDR2 SYDVKM. DNA for the CDR3: TGTGCCAGCAGACACTACAGGGGGACCTACGAGCAGTACTTC. It is translated as CASRHYRGTYEQYF.

The rearrangement joins TRBV4-1 to TRBJ2-5; perhaps TRBD2 as D (7 bases). The CDR3 has 16 amino acids. Trimming took off 0 bases at V and 5 bases at J, with 16 bases between the two ends. The germline V gene encodes CDR1 MGHRA and CDR2 YSYEKL. The DNA for the CDR3 is TGCGCCAGCAGCCAAGATCCGGCGGGGGCAGGGGAGACCCAGTACTTC. Translation gives CASSQDPAGAGETQYF.

This clonotype was seen a few times. This chain's CDR3 is CASSFRVTDTQYF. CDR3 in DNA: TGTGCCAGCAGTTTCCGTGTTACAGATACGCAGTATTTT. The rearrangement uses TRBV28 and TRBJ2-3, with D hard to call. CDR3 size: 13 residues. Germline assignment: CDR1 MDHEN and CDR2 SYDVKM. V gave up 3 bases and J gave up 3 bases, with 7 bases separating them. The complete variable domain, with remaining parts taken from reference TRBV28 and TRBJ2-3, reads DVKVTQSSRYLVKRTGEKVFLECVQDMDHENMFWYRQDPGLGLRLIYFSYDVKMKEKGDIPEGYSVSREKKERFSLILESASTNQTSMYLCASSFRVTDTQYFGPGTRLTVL.

The chain has TRBV25-1 and TRBJ1-1, with TRBD1 as a possible D gene (5 bases). The CDR3 loop spans 13 amino acids. The V end was cut by 2 bases, the J end by 4 bases, with 8 bases between. Per germline, CDR1 MGHDK and CDR2 SYGVNS. The CDR3 bases are TGTGCCAGCAGTGAAGCGGGGGTCACTGAAGCTTTCTTT. It is translated as CASSEAGVTEAFF.

This clonotype was found a few times. V gene TRBV7-9 combines with J gene TRBJ2-2, with 9 nucleotides matching TRBD1. This CDR3 spans 17 amino acids. Germline V gene sequence: CDR1 SEHNR, CDR2 FQNEAQ (reference sequence). Unmatched junction bases numbered 6, after V lost 1 base and J lost 3 bases. CDR3 residues: CASSLVGTGGYTGELFF. The DNA of the CDR3 is TGTGCCAGCAGCTTAGTTGGTACAGGGGGCTACACCGGGGAGCTGTTTTTT.

This clonotype was counted a few times. The chain joins TRBV20-1 to TRBJ2-4; D call uncertain. CDR1 is DFQATT, CDR2 SNEGSKA, per germline (reference sequence). Trimming removed 8 bases from V and 5 bases from J, with 19 bases in between. This CDR3 is built from 14 residues. The CDR3 nucleotides are TGCAGTTCGAACGTGGACCCTTGGGAAAACATTCAGTACTTC. Translation gives CSSNVDPWENIQYF.

This clonotype was observed a handful of times. V usage is TRBV5-1 and J usage is TRBJ2-5; tentatively, D is TRBD2 (7 bases). Germline CDR1 reads SGHRS; CDR2 reads YFSETQ. Trimming shortened V by 1 base and J by 3 bases, and 10 bases separated the two germline ends. There are 14 residues in the CDR3. CDR3 residues: CASSLPGGEETQYF. The CDR3 coding sequence is TGCGCCAGCAGCTTGCCGGGGGGCGAAGAGACCCAGTACTTC.

The rearrangement joins TRBV12-3 or TRBV12-4 to TRBJ2-1, with TRBD1 as a possible D gene (6 bases). This CDR3 has 15 amino acids. V lost 7 bases to trimming and J lost 1 base, with 14 bases between them. The CDR3 loop reads CASTSGQGSYNEQFF. In DNA, the CDR3 is TGTGCCAGCACCTCGGGGCAGGGGTCCTACAATGAGCAGTTCTTC.

The chain is built from TRBV12-3 or TRBV12-4 and TRBJ2-3, with unresolved D. Trimming cost V 7 bases and J 2 bases, with 13 bases left between them. The CDR3 spans 14 residues. The CDR3 nucleotides are TGTGCCAGCAACCCTAGATGGTTCACAGATACGCAGTATTTT. Encoded protein: CASNPRWFTDTQYF.

The chain links TRBV30 to TRBJ2-7; D unresolved. The CDR3 has 12 amino acids. Trimming removed 0 bases from V and 4 bases from J, with 7 bases in between. Germline V gene sequence: CDR1 GTSNPN, CDR2 SVGIG (reference sequence). CDR3 residues: CAWSVQEYEQYF. The CDR3 nucleotides read TGTGCCTGGAGTGTACAAGAATACGAGCAGTACTTC.

V is TRBV7-6 and J is TRBJ2-3, with TRBD1 identical over 9 bases. With 3 bases clipped from V and 8 bases from J, the junction kept 12 bases outside the gene matches. The CDR3 is 16 amino acids. Germline assignment: CDR1 SGHVS and CDR2 FNYEAQ. In DNA form, the CDR3 reads TGTGCCAGCAGCTTGTTCCCGGGACAGGGAGGTGGTACGCAGTATTTT. Protein sequence: CASSLFPGQGGGTQYF.

This clonotype was counted only a few times. The rearrangement joins TRBV12-3 or TRBV12-4 to TRBJ2-5, with D possibly being TRBD1 (6 bases). V was trimmed by 5 bases and J by 0 bases, leaving 13 bases between them. This CDR3 is 15 amino acids long. The CDR3 DNA sequence: TGTGCCAGCAGTCCAGGGGAGAGATACCAAGAGACCCAGTACTTC. Encoded protein: CASSPGERYQETQYF.